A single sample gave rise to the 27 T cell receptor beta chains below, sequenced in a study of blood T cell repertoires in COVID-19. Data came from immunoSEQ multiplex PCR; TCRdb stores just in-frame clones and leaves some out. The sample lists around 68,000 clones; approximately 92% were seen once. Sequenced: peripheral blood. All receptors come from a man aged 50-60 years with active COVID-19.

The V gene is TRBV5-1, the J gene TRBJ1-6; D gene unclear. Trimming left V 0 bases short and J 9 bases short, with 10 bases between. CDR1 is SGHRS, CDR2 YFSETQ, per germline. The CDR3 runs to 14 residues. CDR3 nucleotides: TGCGCCAGCAGCTTGGATGTGGGGAGTTCACCCCTCCACTTT. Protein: CASSLDVGSSPLHF.

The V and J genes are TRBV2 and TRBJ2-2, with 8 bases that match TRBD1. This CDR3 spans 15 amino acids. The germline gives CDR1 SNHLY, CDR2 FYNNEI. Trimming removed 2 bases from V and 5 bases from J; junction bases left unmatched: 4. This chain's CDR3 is CASSEITGGTGELFF. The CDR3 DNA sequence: TGTGCCAGCAGTGAAATTACAGGGGGAACCGGGGAGCTGTTTTTT.

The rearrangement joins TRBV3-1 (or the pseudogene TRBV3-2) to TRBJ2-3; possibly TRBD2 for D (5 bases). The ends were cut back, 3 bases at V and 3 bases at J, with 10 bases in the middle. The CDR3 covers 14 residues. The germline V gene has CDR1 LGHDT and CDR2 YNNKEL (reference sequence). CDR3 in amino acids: CASSHRSVTDTQYF. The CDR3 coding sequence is TGTGCCAGCAGCCATCGTAGCGTTACAGATACGCAGTATTTT.

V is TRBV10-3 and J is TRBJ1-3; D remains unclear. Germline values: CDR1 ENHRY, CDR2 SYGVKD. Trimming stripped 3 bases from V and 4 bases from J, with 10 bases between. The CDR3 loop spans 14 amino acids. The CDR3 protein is CAISDRTEGNTIYF. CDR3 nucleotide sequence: TGTGCCATCAGTGATCGAACTGAGGGAAACACCATATATTTT.

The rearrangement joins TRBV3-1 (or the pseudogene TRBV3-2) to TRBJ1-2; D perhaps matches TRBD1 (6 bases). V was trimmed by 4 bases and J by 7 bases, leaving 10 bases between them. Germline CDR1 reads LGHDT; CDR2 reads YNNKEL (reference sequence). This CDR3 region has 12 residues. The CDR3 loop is CASSLGTSGYTF. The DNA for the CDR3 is TGTGCCAGCAGCCTTGGGACATCTGGCTACACCTTC.

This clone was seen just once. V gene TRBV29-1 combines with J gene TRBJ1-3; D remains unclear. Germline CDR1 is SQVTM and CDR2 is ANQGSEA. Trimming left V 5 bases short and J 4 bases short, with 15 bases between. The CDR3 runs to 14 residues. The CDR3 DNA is TGCAGCGTTATTACGCCAGGTATCGGAAACACCATATATTTT. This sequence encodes CSVITPGIGNTIYF.

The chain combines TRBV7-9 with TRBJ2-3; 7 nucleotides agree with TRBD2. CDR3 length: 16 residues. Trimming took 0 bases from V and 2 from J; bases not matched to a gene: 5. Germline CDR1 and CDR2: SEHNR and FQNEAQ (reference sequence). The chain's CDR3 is CASSLARGRDTDTQYF. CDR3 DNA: TGTGCCAGCAGCTTAGCCCGGGGGAGGGACACAGATACGCAGTATTTT.

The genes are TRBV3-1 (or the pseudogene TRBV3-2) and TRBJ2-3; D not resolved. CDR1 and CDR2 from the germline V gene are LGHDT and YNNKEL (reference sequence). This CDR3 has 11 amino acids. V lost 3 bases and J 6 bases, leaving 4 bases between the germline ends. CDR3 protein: CASSQSDTQYF. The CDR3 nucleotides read TGTGCCAGCAGCCAGTCTGATACGCAGTATTTT.

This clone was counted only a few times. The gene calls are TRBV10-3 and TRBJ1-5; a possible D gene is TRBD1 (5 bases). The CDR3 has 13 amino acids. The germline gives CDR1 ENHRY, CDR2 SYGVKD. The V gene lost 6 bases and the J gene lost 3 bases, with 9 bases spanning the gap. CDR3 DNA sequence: TGTGCCATCAGCAGGGAAACCAATCAGCCCCAGCATTTT. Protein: CAISRETNQPQHF.

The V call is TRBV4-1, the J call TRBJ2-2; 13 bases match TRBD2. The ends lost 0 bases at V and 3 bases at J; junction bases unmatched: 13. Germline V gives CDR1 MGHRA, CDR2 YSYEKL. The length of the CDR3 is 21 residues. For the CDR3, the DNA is TGCGCCAGCAGCCAAGACTCTTGGACTAGCGGGGGCCGGATTTACACCGGGGAGCTGTTTTTT. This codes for CASSQDSWTSGGRIYTGELFF.

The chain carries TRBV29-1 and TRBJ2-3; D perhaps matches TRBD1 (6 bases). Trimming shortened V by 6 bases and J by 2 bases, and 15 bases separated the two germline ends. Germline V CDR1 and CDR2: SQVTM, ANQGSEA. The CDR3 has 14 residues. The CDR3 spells CSVQGIGYTDTQYF. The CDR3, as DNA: TGCAGCGTCCAGGGGATCGGTTACACAGATACGCAGTATTTT.

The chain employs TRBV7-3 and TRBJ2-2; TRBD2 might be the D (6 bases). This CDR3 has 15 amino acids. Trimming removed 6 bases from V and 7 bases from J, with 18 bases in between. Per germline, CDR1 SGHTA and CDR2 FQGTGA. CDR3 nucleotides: TGTGCCAGCAGTCCGCTCCCGGGGGTAGGCGGGGAGCTGTTTTTT. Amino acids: CASSPLPGVGGELFF.

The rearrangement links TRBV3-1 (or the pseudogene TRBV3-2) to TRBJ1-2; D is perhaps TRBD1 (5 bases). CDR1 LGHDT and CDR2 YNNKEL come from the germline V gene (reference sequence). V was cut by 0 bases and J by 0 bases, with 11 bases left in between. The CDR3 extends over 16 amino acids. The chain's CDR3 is CASSQDFRVANYGYTF. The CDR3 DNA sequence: TGTGCCAGCAGCCAAGATTTCAGGGTCGCTAACTATGGCTACACCTTC.

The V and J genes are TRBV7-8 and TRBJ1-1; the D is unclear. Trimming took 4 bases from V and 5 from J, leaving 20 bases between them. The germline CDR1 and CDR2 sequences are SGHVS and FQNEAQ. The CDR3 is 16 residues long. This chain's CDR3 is CASSSTTFLPGTEAFF. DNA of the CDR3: TGTGCCAGCAGCTCCACGACTTTCCTCCCCGGGACTGAAGCTTTCTTT. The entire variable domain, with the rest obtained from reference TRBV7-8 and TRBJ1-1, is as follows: GAGVSQSPRYKVAKRGQDVALRCDPISGHVSLFWYQQALGQGPEFLTYFQNEAQLDKSGLPSDRFFAERPEGSVSTLKIQRTQQEDSAVYLCASSSTTFLPGTEAFFGQGTRLTVV.

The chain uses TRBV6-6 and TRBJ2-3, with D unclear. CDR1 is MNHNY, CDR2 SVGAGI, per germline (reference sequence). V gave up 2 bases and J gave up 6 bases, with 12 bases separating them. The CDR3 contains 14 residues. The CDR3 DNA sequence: TGTGCCAGCAGTTACGGTCTTAACTGGGATACGCAGTATTTT. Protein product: CASSYGLNWDTQYF.

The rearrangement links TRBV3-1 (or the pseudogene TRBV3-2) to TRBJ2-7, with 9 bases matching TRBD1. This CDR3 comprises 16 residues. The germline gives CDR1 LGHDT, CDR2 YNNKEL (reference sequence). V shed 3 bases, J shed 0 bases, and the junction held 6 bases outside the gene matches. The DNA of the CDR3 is TGTGCCAGCAGCCACTTAGGGACAGGGAGCTCCTACGAGCAGTACTTC. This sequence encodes CASSHLGTGSSYEQYF.

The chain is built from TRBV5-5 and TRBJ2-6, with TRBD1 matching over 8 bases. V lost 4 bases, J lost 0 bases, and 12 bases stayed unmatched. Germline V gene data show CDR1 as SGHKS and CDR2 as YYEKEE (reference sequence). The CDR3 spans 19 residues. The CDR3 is CASSPGRTGYSSGANVLTF. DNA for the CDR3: TGTGCCAGCAGCCCGGGGCGGACAGGGTATAGCTCTGGGGCCAACGTCCTGACTTTC.

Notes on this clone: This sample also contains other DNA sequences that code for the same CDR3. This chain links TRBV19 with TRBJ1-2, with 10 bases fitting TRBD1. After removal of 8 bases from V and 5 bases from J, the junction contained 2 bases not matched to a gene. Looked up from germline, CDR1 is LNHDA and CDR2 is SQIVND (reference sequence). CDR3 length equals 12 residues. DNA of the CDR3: TGTGCCAGTCGGACAGGGGGATATGGCTACACCTTC. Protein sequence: CASRTGGYGYTF.

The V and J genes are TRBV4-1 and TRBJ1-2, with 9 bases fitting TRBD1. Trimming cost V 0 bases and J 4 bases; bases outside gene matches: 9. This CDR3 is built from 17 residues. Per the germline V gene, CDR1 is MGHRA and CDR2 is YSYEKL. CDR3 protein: CASSQDLPGQGAYGYTF. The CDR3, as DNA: TGCGCCAGCAGCCAAGATTTACCGGGACAGGGAGCCTATGGCTACACCTTC.

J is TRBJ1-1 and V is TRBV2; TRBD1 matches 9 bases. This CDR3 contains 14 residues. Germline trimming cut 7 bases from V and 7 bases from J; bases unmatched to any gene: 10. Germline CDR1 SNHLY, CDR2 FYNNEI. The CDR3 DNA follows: TGTGCCAGCATGTTAACCGGGACAGGGATTGAAGCTTTCTTT. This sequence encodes CASMLTGTGIEAFF.

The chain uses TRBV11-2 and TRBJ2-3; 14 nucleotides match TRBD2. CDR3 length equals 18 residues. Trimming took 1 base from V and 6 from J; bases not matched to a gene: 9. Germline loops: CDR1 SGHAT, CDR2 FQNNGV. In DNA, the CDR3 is TGTGCCAGCAGCTTAGCCTCGACTAGCGGGGGGGCGTGGGATACGCAGTATTTT. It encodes CASSLASTSGGAWDTQYF.

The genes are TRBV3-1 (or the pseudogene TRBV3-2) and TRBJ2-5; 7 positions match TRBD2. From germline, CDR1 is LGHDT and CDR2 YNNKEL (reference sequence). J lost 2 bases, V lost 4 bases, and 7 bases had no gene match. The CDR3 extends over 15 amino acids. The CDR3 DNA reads TGTGCCAGCAGCCCCCGGCTAGCGGAGCAAGAGACCCAGTACTTC. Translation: CASSPRLAEQETQYF.

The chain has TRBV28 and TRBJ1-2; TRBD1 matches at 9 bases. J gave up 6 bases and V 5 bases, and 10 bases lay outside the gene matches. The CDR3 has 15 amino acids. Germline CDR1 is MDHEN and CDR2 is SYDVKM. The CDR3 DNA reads TGTGCCAGCAGTACGTATACCGGGACAGGGCATGGCTACACCTTC. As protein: CASSTYTGTGHGYTF.

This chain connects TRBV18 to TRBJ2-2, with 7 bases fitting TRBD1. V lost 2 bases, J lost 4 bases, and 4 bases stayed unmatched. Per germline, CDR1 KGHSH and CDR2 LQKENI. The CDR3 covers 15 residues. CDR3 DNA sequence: TGTGCCAGCTCACCATCACAGGGGCTCACCGGGGAGCTGTTTTTT. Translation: CASSPSQGLTGELFF.

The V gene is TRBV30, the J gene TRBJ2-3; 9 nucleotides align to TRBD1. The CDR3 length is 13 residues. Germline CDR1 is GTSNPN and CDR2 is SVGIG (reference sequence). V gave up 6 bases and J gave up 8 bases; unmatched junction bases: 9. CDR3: CACLTGGAGTQYF. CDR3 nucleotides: TGTGCCTGCCTAACAGGGGGCGCGGGTACGCAGTATTTT.

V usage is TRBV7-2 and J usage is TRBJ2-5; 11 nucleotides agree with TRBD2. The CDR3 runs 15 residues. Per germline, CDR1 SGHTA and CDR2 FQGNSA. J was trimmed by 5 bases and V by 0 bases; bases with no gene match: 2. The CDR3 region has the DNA TGTGCCAGCAGCTTAGCTAGCGGGGGGGGTGAGACCCAGTACTTC. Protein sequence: CASSLASGGGETQYF.

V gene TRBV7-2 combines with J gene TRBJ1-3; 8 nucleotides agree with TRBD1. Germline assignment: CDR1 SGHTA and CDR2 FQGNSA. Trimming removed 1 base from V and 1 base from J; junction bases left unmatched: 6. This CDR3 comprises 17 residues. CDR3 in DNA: TGTGCCAGCAGCTTAGTCACAGGGGGTTTGTCTGGAAACACCATATATTTT. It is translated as CASSLVTGGLSGNTIYF. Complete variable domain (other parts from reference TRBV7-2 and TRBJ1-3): GAGVSQSPSNKVTEKGKDVELRCDPISGHTALYWYRQSLGQGLEFLIYFQGNSAPDKSGLPSDRFSAERTGGSVSTLTIQRTQQEDSAVYLCASSLVTGGLSGNTIYFGEGSWLTVV.